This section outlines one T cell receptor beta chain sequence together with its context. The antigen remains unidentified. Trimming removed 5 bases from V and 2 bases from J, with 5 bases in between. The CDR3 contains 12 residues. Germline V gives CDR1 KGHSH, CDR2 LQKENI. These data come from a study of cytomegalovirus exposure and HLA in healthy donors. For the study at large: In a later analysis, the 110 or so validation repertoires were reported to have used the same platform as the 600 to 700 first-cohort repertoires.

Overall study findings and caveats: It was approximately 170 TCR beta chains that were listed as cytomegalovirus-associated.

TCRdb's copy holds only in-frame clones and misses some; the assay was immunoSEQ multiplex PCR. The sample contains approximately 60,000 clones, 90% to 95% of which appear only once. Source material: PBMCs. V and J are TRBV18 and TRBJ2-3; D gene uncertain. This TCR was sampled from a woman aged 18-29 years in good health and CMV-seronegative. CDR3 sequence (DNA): TGTGCCAGCTCAGGAGCCACAGATACGCAGTATTTT. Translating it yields CASSGATDTQYF.